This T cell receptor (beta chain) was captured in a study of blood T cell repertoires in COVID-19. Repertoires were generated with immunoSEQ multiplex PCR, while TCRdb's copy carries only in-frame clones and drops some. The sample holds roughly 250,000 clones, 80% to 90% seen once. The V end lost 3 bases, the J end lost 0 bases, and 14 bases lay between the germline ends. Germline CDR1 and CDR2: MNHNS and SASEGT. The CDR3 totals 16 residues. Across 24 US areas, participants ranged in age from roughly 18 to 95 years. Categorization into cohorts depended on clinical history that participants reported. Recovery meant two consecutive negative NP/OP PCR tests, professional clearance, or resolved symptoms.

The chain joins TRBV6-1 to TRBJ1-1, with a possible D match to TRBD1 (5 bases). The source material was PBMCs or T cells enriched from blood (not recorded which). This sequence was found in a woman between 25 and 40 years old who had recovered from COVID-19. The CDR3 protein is CASSDAGPLMNTEAFF. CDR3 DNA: TGTGCCAGCAGTGACGCGGGACCGCTTATGAACACTGAAGCTTTCTTT.